A single sample gave rise to the 25 T cell receptor beta chains below, sequenced in a study of T cell responses to AZD1222 COVID-19 vaccine. Here immunoSEQ multiplex PCR was the method, and the copy in TCRdb shows in-frame clones only, minus some. In the table there are tens of thousands of clones, 75% to 95% of which are singletons. The sample in question was peripheral blood, obtained 28 days after the second dose of the MenACWY control vaccine. These receptors came from an adult who received the MenACWY meningococcal vaccine as a control.

This chain uses TRBV27 with TRBJ2-7, with TRBD2 as a possible D gene (5 bases). This CDR3 has 14 residues. Trimming cost V 5 bases and J 4 bases, with 15 bases left between them. The germline V gene has CDR1 MNHEY and CDR2 SMNVEV (reference sequence). CDR3 amino acids: CASSRGLLRYEQYF. CDR3 nucleotide sequence: TGTGCCAGCAGTCGCGGACTTTTGAGGTACGAGCAGTACTTC.

In regard to this clone: At one end the junction does not follow the germline gene, possibly because of a read error. The chain links TRBV30 to TRBJ2-7; D not certain. This CDR3 contains 9 residues. CDR1 and CDR2 from the germline V gene are GTSNPN and SVGIG (reference sequence). The CDR3 bases are TGTGCCTGGAGTGTTCCTCCCCGCTTC. It translates to CAWSVPPRF. Combining the CDR3 with reference TRBV30 and TRBJ2-7 gives the whole variable domain SQTIHQWPATLVQPVGSPLSLECTVEGTSNPNLYWYRQAAGRGLQLLFYSVGIGQISSEVPQNLSASRPQDRQFILSSKKLLLSDSGFYLCAWSVPPRFGPGTRLTVT.

In this sample, this clone turned up a few times. The gene calls are TRBV6-5 and TRBJ1-1, with 7 bases aligning to TRBD1. The germline V gene has CDR1 MNHEY and CDR2 SVGAGI. The CDR3 loop spans 15 amino acids. V trimming: 3 bases; J trimming: 2 bases; junction bases outside the gene matches: 6. The CDR3 bases are TGTGCCAGCAGTTATATTGCAGGGGGAAACACTGAAGCTTTCTTT. It translates to CASSYIAGGNTEAFF.

V gene TRBV27 combines with J gene TRBJ2-2; TRBD2 matches at 7 bases. This CDR3 region has 14 residues. V trimming: 4 bases; J trimming: 2 bases; junction bases outside the gene matches: 1. The germline V gene encodes CDR1 MNHEY and CDR2 SMNVEV (reference sequence). The CDR3 DNA reads as TGTGCCAGCAGTTCTAGCGGTAACACCGGGGAGCTGTTTTTT. It translates to CASSSSGNTGELFF.

The chain couples TRBV30 to TRBJ2-7; 11 nucleotides align to TRBD1. V gave up 5 bases and J gave up 3 bases; unmatched junction bases: 0. The CDR3 has 12 amino acids. CDR1 and CDR2 from the germline V gene are GTSNPN and SVGIG (reference sequence). CDR3 sequence reads: CAWGTGGYEQYF. For the CDR3, the DNA is TGTGCCTGGGGGACAGGGGGCTACGAGCAGTACTTC.

The CDR3 nucleotides read TGTGCCAGCAGGCAAGAGGGTAACTATGGCTACACCTTC. It codes for CASRQEGNYGYTF. J is TRBJ1-2 and V is TRBV6-5; D remains ambiguous. The CDR3 loop spans 13 amino acids. Germline V gives CDR1 MNHEY, CDR2 SVGAGI. Trimming stripped 6 bases from V and 1 base from J, with 9 bases between.

The chain joins TRBV7-9 to TRBJ1-2; D unclear. With 2 bases removed from V and 6 bases from J, the gap between germline ends came to 1 base. CDR3 size: 10 residues. Per germline, CDR1 SEHNR and CDR2 FQNEAQ (reference sequence). DNA of the CDR3: TGTGCCAGCAGCTTACATGGCTACACCTTC. Its translation: CASSLHGYTF.

The genes are TRBV19 and TRBJ1-5; 7 positions match TRBD1. The CDR3 runs to 15 residues. The J segment lost 5 bases and the V segment lost 3 bases, leaving 7 bases of the junction unmatched. Germline-derived CDR1 and CDR2 are LNHDA and SQIVND (reference sequence). CDR3 sequence: CASSIGPTGYQPQHF. CDR3 DNA: TGTGCCAGTAGTATTGGCCCGACAGGGTATCAGCCCCAGCATTTT.

The chain uses TRBV12-2 and TRBJ2-1; TRBD2, as called in the table, went unchecked against the DNA. TRBV12-2 has pseudogene status. CDR3 length equals 14 residues. The CDR3 loop reads CASRLELAPNEQFF. The CDR3 bases are TGTGCAAGTCGCTTAGAGCTAGCGCCCAATGAGCAGTTCTTC.

The V call is TRBV4-3, the J call TRBJ2-1; D ambiguous. From germline, CDR1 is LGHNA and CDR2 YSLEER. The germline V and J ends were trimmed by 0 bases and 0 bases, with 9 bases remaining between them. The CDR3 has 16 amino acids. The CDR3 nucleotides are TGCGCCAGCAGCCAAGATCCCCGGAGCTCCTACAATGAGCAGTTCTTC. Its translation is CASSQDPRSSYNEQFF.

The rearrangement joins TRBV7-9 to TRBJ1-1, with D possibly matching TRBD1 (6 bases). In germline, CDR1 is SEHNR, CDR2 FQNEAQ (reference sequence). This CDR3 has 16 residues. V lost 5 bases, J lost 1 base, and 17 bases lay in between. For the CDR3, the DNA is TGTGCCAGCAGCCGAATCCCGGACAGATCGAACACTGAAGCTTTCTTT. Translation gives CASSRIPDRSNTEAFF. Variable domain in full (rest from reference TRBV7-9 and TRBJ1-1): DTGVSQNPRHKITKRGQNVTFRCDPISEHNRLYWYRQTLGQGPEFLTYFQNEAQLEKSRLLSDRFSAERPKGSFSTLEIQRTEQGDSAMYLCASSRIPDRSNTEAFFGQGTRLTVV.

V and J are TRBV28 and TRBJ1-1; TRBD1 aligns across 8 bases. The CDR3 sequence is 15 residues long. Germline trimming cut 10 bases from V and 6 bases from J; bases unmatched to any gene: 16. Germline V gene lookup returns CDR1 MDHEN and CDR2 SYDVKM. CDR3: CATCSTGGGLAEAFF. The DNA of the CDR3 is TGTGCCACCTGTTCCACAGGGGGTGGGTTGGCTGAAGCTTTCTTT.

CDR3 loop: CASSQSGGNQPQHF. The CDR3 DNA reads as TGTGCCAGCAGTCAATCAGGGGGCAATCAGCCCCAGCATTTT. This sequence joins TRBV6-2 or TRBV6-3 and TRBJ1-5; D possibly corresponds to TRBD1 (6 bases). V dropped 5 bases and J dropped 2 bases, with 10 bases sitting between them. CDR1 and CDR2 (germline): MNHEY, SVGEGT. The CDR3 spans 14 residues.

The V gene is TRBV7-2, the J gene TRBJ1-6; tentative D call: TRBD1 (5 bases). CDR1 is SGHTA and CDR2 is FQGNSA in the germline V gene. This CDR3 spans 15 amino acids. V lost 0 bases to trimming and J lost 6 bases, with 9 bases between them. CDR3 sequence reads: CASSLAGDGNSPLHF. The CDR3 nucleotides are TGTGCCAGCAGCTTAGCCGGGGACGGTAATTCACCCCTCCACTTT.

CDR3 residues: CSVEAGRGVADNEQFF. DNA of the CDR3: TGCAGCGTTGAAGCAGGCCGGGGGGTTGCAGACAATGAGCAGTTCTTC. This sequence joins TRBV29-1 and TRBJ2-1; 7 nucleotides agree with TRBD2. Germline CDR1 reads SQVTM; CDR2 reads ANQGSEA. The J segment lost 5 bases and the V segment lost 1 base, leaving 11 bases of the junction unmatched. This CDR3 spans 16 amino acids.

The chain employs TRBV10-3 and TRBJ2-7, with TRBD1 matching over 7 bases. This CDR3 has 13 amino acids. After removal of 2 bases from V and 5 bases from J, the junction contained 3 bases not matched to a gene. CDR1 is ENHRY, CDR2 SYGVKD, per germline. This CDR3 is CAISEDRADEQYF. The CDR3 DNA sequence: TGTGCCATCAGTGAGGACAGGGCCGACGAGCAGTACTTC.

The chain uses TRBV6-5 and TRBJ1-4; D unresolved. V shed 6 bases and J shed 2 bases, with 10 bases lying between them. Germline CDR1 is MNHEY and CDR2 is SVGAGI. The CDR3 length is 14 residues. CDR3 sequence: CASRTSQTNEKLFF. CDR3 nucleotide sequence: TGTGCCAGCAGGACCTCTCAGACTAATGAAAAACTGTTTTTT.

This clone was counted a single time. This sequence joins TRBV6-6 and TRBJ1-1, with D possibly TRBD1 on 6 matching bases. CDR1 MNHNY and CDR2 SVGAGI come from the germline V gene (reference sequence). The CDR3 runs to 16 residues. V was cut by 4 bases and J by 1 base, with 16 bases left in between. CDR3 DNA: TGTGCCAGCAGTTTTCCCGCCGGGGGCGGGAACACTGAAGCTTTCTTT. It specifies CASSFPAGGGNTEAFF.

This clone was observed once. The chain uses TRBV12-2 and TRBJ2-3; the table gives TRBD2 as D, unverified against the DNA. TRBV12-2 is a listed pseudogene. The CDR3 spans 21 residues. DNA of the CDR3: TGTGCAAGTCGTAAAGGACTAGCGGGAGGGGTAATATATGGGGACACAGATACGCAGTATTTT. It encodes CASRKGLAGGVIYGDTDTQYF.

V and J are TRBV6-6 and TRBJ2-7; 10 nucleotides align to TRBD2. The junction had 3 bases not matched to a gene; V was cut back by 0 bases and J by 4 bases. CDR1 is MNHNY and CDR2 is SVGAGI in the germline V gene (reference sequence). The CDR3 totals 15 residues. As DNA, the CDR3 is TGTGCCAGCAGTTACTCGGCTAGCGGGAGTTACGAGCAGTACTTC. This translates into CASSYSASGSYEQYF.

The chain's CDR3 is CASSLDGPLGELFF. The CDR3, as DNA: TGTGCCAGCAGCCTAGATGGACCCCTCGGGGAGCTGTTTTTT. This sequence joins TRBV5-4 and TRBJ2-2, with D uncertain. Germline CDR1 reads SGHNT; CDR2 reads YYREEE (reference sequence). The CDR3 has 14 residues. V lost 4 bases to trimming and J lost 7 bases, with 14 bases between them.

The gene calls are TRBV13 and TRBJ2-7; 7 nucleotides match TRBD2. The CDR3 has 13 residues. The germline V gene encodes CDR1 PRHDT and CDR2 FYEKMQ (reference sequence). The V and J ends lost 8 bases and 0 bases, in that order; junction bases with no gene match: 4. CDR3 bases: TGTGCCAGCCGTGGCGGGGGCTCCTACGAGCAGTACTTC. This gives the protein CASRGGGSYEQYF.

The gene calls are TRBV7-9 and TRBJ2-7, with 10 bases aligning to TRBD1. Germline V CDR1 and CDR2: SEHNR, FQNEAQ (reference sequence). V lost 3 bases, J lost 0 bases, and 5 bases stayed unmatched. The CDR3 runs to 16 residues. The CDR3 here is CASSFLGQGSSYEQYF. CDR3 coding DNA: TGTGCCAGCAGCTTCCTGGGACAGGGGAGCTCCTACGAGCAGTACTTC.

The sample holds many counts of this clone. This sequence joins TRBV25-1 and TRBJ2-1; 11 nucleotides agree with TRBD2. Germline V gene data show CDR1 as MGHDK and CDR2 as SYGVNS. With V trimmed by 10 bases and J by 7 bases, 9 bases remained unmatched. The CDR3 sequence is 14 residues long. Here the CDR3 reads CATSSSGRSNEQFF. The CDR3, as DNA: TGTGCCACCTCTTCTAGCGGGAGGAGTAATGAGCAGTTCTTC.

The V gene is TRBV7-9, the J gene TRBJ2-3; the D gene is possibly TRBD2 (5 bases). Trimming shortened V by 4 bases and J by 3 bases, and 8 bases separated the two germline ends. CDR1 is SEHNR, CDR2 FQNEAQ, per germline (reference sequence). The CDR3 loop spans 13 amino acids. The CDR3 spells CASSSEDTDTQYF. The CDR3 DNA follows: TGTGCCAGCAGCTCGGAGGATACAGATACGCAGTATTTT.